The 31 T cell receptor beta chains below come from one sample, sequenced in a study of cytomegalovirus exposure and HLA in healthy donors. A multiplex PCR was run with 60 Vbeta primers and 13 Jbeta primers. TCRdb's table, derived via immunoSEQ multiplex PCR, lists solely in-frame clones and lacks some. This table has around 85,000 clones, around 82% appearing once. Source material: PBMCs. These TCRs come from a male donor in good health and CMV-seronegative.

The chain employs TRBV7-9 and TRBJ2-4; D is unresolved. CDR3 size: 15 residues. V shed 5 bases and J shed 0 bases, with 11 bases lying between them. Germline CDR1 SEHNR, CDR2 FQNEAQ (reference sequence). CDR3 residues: CASSTYNLAKNIQYF. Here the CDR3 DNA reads TGTGCCAGCAGCACATATAATCTAGCCAAAAACATTCAGTACTTC.

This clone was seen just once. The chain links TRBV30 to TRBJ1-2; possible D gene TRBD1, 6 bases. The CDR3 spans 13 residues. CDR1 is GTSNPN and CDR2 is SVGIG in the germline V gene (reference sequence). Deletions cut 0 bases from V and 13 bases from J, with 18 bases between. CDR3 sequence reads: CAWSVTAGTSCTF. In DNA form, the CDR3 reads TGTGCCTGGAGTGTAACCGCCGGGACAAGCTGCACCTTC.

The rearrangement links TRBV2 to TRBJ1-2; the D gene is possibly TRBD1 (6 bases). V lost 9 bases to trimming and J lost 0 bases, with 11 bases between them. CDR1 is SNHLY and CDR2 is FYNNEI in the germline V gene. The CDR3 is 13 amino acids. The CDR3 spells CASPGTTNYGYTF. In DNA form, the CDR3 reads TGTGCCAGTCCCGGGACAACTAACTATGGCTACACCTTC.

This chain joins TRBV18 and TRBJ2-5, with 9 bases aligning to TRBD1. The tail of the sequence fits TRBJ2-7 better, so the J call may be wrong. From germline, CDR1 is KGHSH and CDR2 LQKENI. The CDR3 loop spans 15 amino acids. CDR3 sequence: CASSPSGQGPYEQYF. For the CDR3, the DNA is TGTGCCAGCTCACCATCCGGACAGGGGCCCTACGAGCAGTACTTC.

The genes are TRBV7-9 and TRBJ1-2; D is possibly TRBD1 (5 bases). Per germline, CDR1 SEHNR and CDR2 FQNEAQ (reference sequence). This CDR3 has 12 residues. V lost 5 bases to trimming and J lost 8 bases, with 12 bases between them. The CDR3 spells CASSGTFEGYTF. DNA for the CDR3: TGTGCCAGCAGCGGGACTTTCGAGGGCTACACCTTC.

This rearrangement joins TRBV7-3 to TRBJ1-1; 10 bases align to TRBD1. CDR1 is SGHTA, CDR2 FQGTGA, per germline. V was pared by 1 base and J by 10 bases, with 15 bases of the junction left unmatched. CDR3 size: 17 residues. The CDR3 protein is CASSLKVGGQGIGVAFF. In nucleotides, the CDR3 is TGTGCCAGCAGCTTAAAGGTGGGGGGACAGGGGATAGGCGTAGCTTTCTTT.

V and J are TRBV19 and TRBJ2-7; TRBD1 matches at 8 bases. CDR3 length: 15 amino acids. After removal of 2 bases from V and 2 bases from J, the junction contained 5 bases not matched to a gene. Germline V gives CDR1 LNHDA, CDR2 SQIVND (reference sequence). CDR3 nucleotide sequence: TGTGCCAGTAGTATATTGGGGACAGGCACCTACGAGCAGTACTTC. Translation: CASSILGTGTYEQYF.

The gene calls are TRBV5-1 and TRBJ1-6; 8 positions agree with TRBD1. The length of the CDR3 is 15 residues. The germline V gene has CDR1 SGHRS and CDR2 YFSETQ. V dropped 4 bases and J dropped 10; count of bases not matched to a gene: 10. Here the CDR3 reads CASSISDREGSPLHF. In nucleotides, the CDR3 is TGCGCCAGCAGCATCTCGGACAGGGAAGGGTCACCCCTCCACTTT.

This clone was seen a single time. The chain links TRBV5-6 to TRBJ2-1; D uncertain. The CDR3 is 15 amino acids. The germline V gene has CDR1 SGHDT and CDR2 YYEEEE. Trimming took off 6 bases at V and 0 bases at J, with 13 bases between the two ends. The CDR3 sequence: CASTRSLLSYNEQFF. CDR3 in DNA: TGTGCCAGCACCCGGAGCCTACTCTCCTACAATGAGCAGTTCTTC.

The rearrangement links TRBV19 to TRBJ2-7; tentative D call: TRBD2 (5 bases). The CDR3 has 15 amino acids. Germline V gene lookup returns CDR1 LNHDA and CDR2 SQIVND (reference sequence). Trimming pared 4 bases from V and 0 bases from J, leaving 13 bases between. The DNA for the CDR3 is TGTGCCAGTAGTACTTCAAGCGGTAGCTCCTACGAGCAGTACTTC. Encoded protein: CASSTSSGSSYEQYF.

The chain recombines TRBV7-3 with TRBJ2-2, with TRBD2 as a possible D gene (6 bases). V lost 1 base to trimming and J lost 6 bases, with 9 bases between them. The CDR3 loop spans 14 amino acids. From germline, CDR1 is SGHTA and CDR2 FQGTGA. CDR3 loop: CASSLRLVPGELFF. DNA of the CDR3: TGTGCCAGCAGCTTAAGACTAGTCCCCGGGGAGCTGTTTTTT.

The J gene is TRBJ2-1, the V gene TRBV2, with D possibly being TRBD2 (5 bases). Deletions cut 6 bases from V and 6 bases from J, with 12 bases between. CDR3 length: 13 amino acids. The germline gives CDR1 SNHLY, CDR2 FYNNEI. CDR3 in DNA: TGTGCCAGCAGCCCCTTACTAGTCAATGAGCAGTTCTTC. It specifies CASSPLLVNEQFF. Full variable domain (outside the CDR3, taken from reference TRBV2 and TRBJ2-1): EPEVTQTPSHQVTQMGQEVILRCVPISNHLYFYWYRQILGQKVEFLVSFYNNEISEKSEIFDDQFSVERPDGSNFTLKIRSTKLEDSAMYFCASSPLLVNEQFFGPGTRLTVL.

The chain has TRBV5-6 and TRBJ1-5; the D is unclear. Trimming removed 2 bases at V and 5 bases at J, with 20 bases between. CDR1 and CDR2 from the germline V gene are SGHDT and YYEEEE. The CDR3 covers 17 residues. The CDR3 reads CASSFGPVSVGDQPQHF. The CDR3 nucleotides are TGTGCCAGCAGCTTTGGACCAGTGTCAGTGGGAGATCAGCCCCAGCATTTT.

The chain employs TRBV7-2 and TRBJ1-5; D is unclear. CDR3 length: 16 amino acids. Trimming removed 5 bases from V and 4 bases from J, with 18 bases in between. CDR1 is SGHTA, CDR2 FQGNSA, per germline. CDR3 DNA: TGTGCCAGCAGCCTAGTGTGGGGAGATGGTAATCAGCCCCAGCATTTT. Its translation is CASSLVWGDGNQPQHF.

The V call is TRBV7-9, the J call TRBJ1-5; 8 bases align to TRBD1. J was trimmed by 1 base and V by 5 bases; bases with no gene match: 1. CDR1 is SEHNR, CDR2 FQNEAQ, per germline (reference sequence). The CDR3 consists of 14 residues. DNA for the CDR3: TGTGCCAGCAGCCGGACAGGGAGCAATCAGCCCCAGCATTTT. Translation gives CASSRTGSNQPQHF.

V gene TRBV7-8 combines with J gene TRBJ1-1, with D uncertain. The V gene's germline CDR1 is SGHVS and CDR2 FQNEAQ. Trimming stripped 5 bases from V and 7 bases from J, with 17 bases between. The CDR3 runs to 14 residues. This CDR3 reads CASSTQTERDEAFF. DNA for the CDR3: TGTGCCAGCAGCACACAGACGGAACGGGATGAAGCTTTCTTT.

For the CDR3, the DNA is TGTGCCAGCAGCGCCGGGACAGGGGTAGCTTTCTTT. Amino acid sequence: CASSAGTGVAFF. This sequence joins TRBV2 and TRBJ1-1, with 10 bases identical to TRBD1. The V and J ends lost 6 bases and 10 bases, in that order; junction bases with no gene match: 5. CDR1 and CDR2 from the germline V gene are SNHLY and FYNNEI. This CDR3 contains 12 residues.

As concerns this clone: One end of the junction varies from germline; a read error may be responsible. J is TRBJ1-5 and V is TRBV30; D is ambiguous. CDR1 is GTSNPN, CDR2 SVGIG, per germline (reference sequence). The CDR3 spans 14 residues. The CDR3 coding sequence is TGTGCCTGGAGTCTACGCCGTAGCAATCAGCCCCAGAATTTT. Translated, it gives CAWSLRRSNQPQNF. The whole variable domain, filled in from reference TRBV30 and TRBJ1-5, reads SQTIHQWPATLVQPVGSPLSLECTVEGTSNPNLYWYRQAAGRGLQLLFYSVGIGQISSEVPQNLSASRPQDRQFILSSKKLLLSDSGFYLCAWSLRRSNQPQNFGDGTRLSIL.

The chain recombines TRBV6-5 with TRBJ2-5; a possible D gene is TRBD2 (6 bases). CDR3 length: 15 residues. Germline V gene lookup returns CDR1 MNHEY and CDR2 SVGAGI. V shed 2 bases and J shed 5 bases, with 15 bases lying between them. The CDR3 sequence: CASSYGAGGVETQYF. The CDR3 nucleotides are TGTGCCAGCAGTTACGGGGCGGGCGGGGTGGAGACCCAGTACTTC.

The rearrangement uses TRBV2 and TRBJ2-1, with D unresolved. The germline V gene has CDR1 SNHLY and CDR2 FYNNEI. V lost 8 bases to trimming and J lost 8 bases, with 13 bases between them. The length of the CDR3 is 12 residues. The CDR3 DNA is TGTGCCAGCCGGAGTAGTACCTATGAGCAGTTCTTC. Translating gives CASRSSTYEQFF.

In DNA form, the CDR3 reads TGTGCCAGCAGTGTGAGGCAGGGAGAGACCCAGTACTTC. As protein: CASSVRQGETQYF. The rearrangement uses TRBV6-1 and TRBJ2-5; D possibly corresponds to TRBD1 (5 bases). CDR1 and CDR2 from the germline V gene are MNHNS and SASEGT. The ends were cut back, 4 bases at V and 4 bases at J, with 10 bases in the middle. The CDR3 runs to 13 residues.

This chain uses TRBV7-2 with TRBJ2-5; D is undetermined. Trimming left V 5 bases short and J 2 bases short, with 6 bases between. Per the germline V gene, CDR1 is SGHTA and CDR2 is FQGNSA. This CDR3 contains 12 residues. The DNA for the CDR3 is TGTGCCAGCAGCCCCGGGCAAGAGACCCAGTACTTC. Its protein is CASSPGQETQYF.

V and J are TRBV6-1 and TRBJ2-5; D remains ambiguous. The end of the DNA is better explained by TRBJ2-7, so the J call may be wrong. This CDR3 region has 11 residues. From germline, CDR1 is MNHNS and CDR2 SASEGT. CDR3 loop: CASLESYEQYF. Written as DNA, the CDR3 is TGTGCCAGCCTTGAATCCTACGAGCAGTACTTC.

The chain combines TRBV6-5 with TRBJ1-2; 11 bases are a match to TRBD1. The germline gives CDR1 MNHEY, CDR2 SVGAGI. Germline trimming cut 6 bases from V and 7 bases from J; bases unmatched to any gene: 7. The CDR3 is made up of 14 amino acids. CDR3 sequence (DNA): TGTGCCAGCAGGTCCGCCGGGACAGGGGGTGGCTACACCTTC. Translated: CASRSAGTGGGYTF.

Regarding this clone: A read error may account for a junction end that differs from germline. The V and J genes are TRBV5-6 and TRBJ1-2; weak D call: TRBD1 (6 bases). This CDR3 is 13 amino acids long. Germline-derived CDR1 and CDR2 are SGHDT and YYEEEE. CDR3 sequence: CASSVTGIYGYPF. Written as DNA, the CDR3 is TGTGCCAGCAGCGTTACAGGGATCTATGGCTACCCCTTC.

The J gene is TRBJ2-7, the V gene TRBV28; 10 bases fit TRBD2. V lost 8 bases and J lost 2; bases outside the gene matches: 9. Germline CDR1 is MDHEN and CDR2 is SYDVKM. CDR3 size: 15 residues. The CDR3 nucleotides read TGTGCCAGCGGCGGAGTACTAGCGGGAACCTACGAGCAGTACTTC. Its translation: CASGGVLAGTYEQYF.

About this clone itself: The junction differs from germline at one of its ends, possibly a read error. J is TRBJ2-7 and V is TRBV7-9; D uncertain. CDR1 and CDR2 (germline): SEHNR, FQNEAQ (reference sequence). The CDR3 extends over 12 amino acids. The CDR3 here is CSSSFGLYEQYF. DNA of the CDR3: TGTTCCAGCAGCTTTGGGCTCTACGAGCAGTACTTC.

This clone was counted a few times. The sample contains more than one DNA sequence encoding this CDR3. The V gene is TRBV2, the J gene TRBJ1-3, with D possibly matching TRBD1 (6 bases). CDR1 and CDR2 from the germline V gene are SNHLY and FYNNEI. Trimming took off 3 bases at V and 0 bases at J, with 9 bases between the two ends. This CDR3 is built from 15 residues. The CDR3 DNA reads TGTGCCAGCAGTGAGAACAGGGCCTCTGGAAACACCATATATTTT. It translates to CASSENRASGNTIYF.

DNA of the CDR3: TGTGCCAGCAGCTCCAGACAGGGAGGCGTAGCTTTCTTT. Translated, it gives CASSSRQGGVAFF. The chain couples TRBV7-9 to TRBJ1-1, with TRBD1 identical over 7 bases. Looked up from germline, CDR1 is SEHNR and CDR2 is FQNEAQ (reference sequence). The trim removed 4 bases at V and 10 bases at J, leaving 9 bases unmatched. There are 13 residues in the CDR3.

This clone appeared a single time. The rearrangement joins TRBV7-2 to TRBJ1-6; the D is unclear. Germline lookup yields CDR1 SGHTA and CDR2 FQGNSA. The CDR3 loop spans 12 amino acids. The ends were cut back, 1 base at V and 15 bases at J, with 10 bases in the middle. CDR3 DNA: TGTGCCAGCAGCTTAGAGAGGGCCCGCCTCCACTTT. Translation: CASSLERARLHF.

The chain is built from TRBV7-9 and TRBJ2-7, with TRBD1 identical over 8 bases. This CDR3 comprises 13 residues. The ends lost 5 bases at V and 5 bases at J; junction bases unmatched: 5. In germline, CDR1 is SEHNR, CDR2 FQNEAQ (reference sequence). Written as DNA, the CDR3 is TGTGCCAGCAGCGAGACAGGGGATCACGAGCAGTACTTC. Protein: CASSETGDHEQYF.